These T cell receptor beta chains were read from a single sample in a study of blood T cell repertoires in COVID-19. Only in-frame clones appear in the TCRdb table, and some are missing; sequencing was by immunoSEQ multiplex PCR. The data hold fewer than 350,000 clones, with approximately 85% observed a single time. Sequencing was done on a sample of PBMCs or T cells enriched from blood (not recorded which). The receptors were gathered from a man aged 30-40 years who had recovered from COVID-19. Each CDR3 is given with its conserved first and last residue. A D gene is named only where the DNA matches it firmly. Expanded clones get a size class; other rows say once, few or many, or leave the size out.

clone_size	v_call	d_call	j_call	cdr3_nt	cdr3_aa
NA	TRBV7-9	TRBD1	TRBJ1-3	TGTGCCAGCAGCTCAAACAGGGGGCCTGGCTCTGGAAACACCATATATTTT	CASSSNRGPGSGNTIYF
NA	TRBV6-5	NA	TRBJ2-7	TGTGCCAGCAGTTACTCGGGAGCCTACGAGCAGTACTTC	CASSYSGAYEQYF
once	TRBV5-1	NA	TRBJ2-7	TGCGCCAGCAGCTTCCAACAGTACTCCTACGAGCAGTACTTC	CASSFQQYSYEQYF
NA	TRBV6-1	NA	TRBJ1-4	TGTGCCAGCAGTGAAGTAGTAGCGGAAAAACTGTTTTTT	CASSEVVAEKLFF
NA	TRBV24-1	TRBD1	TRBJ2-1	TGTGCCACCAGTGACAACGACAGGGGCTCCTACAATGAGCAGTTCTTC	CATSDNDRGSYNEQFF
NA	TRBV7-8	TRBD1	TRBJ1-5	TGTGCCAGCAGCTTAGGAGGGGGCAAGGGCAATCAGCCCCAGCATTTT	CASSLGGGKGNQPQHF
NA	TRBV30	TRBD2	TRBJ2-2	TGTGCCTGGTACCTACTTGGTCTAGCGGGGACCGGGGAGCTGTTTTTT	CAWYLLGLAGTGELFF
NA	TRBV11-2	NA	TRBJ2-7	TGTGCCAGCAGCCCTGGCGGGCCCGAGCAGTACTTC	CASSPGGPEQYF
NA	TRBV5-1	NA	TRBJ2-3	TGCGCCAGCAGATGGGGCGACTTCCACACAGATACGCAGTATTTT	CASRWGDFHTDTQYF
NA	TRBV5-1	NA	TRBJ1-2	TGCGCCAGCAGTGAGGGCCCGAACTATGGCTACACCTTC	CASSEGPNYGYTF
NA	TRBV5-6	NA	TRBJ1-2	TGTGCCAGCAGCCTGCCGTATGAGGGCAGGACCTTTACCTATGGCTACACCTTC	CASSLPYEGRTFTYGYTF
once	TRBV2	NA	TRBJ2-3	TGTGCCAGGGGTGGAGGGGTTTTCACAGATACGCAGTATTTT	CARGGGVFTDTQYF
NA	TRBV5-1	NA	TRBJ1-4	TGCGCCAGCAGCTTGACAGGGAGAAATGAAAAACTGTTTTTT	CASSLTGRNEKLFF
NA	TRBV7-8	TRBD1	TRBJ2-1	TGTGCCAGCGGACTCCTTCCAACGCGATCGACAGGGAATGAGCAGTTCTTC	CASGLLPTRSTGNEQFF
NA	TRBV7-2	TRBD2	TRBJ2-7	TGTGCCAGCAGCTTATCCATAGCGGGGGGTGACGACGAGCAGTACTTC	CASSLSIAGGDDEQYF
NA	TRBV6-6	TRBD1	TRBJ2-1	TGTGCCAGCAGTTCCCCGGGACAGGGTATCAATGAGCAGTTCTTC	CASSSPGQGINEQFF
NA	TRBV29-1	NA	TRBJ2-7	TGCAGCGTTTCGGGAAGCCGATACGAGCAGTACTTC	CSVSGSRYEQYF
NA	TRBV29-1	NA	TRBJ1-4	TGCAGCGTAACTACAGGCGCAACTAATGAAAAACTGTTTTTT	CSVTTGATNEKLFF
NA	TRBV3-1/TRBV3-2	NA	TRBJ2-7	TGTGCCAGCAGCCAAGTCCTCCAGTACGGAGCCGAGCAGTACTTC	CASSQVLQYGAEQYF
few	TRBV30	NA	TRBJ1-2	TGTGCCTGGAGCCGAACGGGACTTAACTATGGCTACACCTTC	CAWSRTGLNYGYTF
many	TRBV29-1	NA	TRBJ1-2	TGCAGCGTTGAACAGGGTGTAGGCTACACCTTC	CSVEQGVGYTF
NA	TRBV7-3	TRBD1	TRBJ1-1	TGTGCCAGCAGCTTCCAAGGGACAGCTGAAGCTTTCTTT	CASSFQGTAEAFF
NA	TRBV19	TRBD1	TRBJ1-5	TGTGCCAGTAGGAATCGGGACAGGGTGGATCAGCCCCAGCATTTT	CASRNRDRVDQPQHF
NA	TRBV19	TRBD1	TRBJ1-4	TGTGCCAGTAGTGTCACAGGGGGCGATGAAAAACTGTTTTTT	CASSVTGGDEKLFF
NA	TRBV5-1	TRBD1	TRBJ1-1	TGCGCCAGCAGGACTATGACAGGGGGCGGGACTGAAGCTTTCTTT	CASRTMTGGGTEAFF
NA	TRBV5-6	TRBD2	TRBJ2-1	TGTGCCAGCAGCGCCGGGACTACCTCCTACAATGAGCAGTTCTTC	CASSAGTTSYNEQFF
NA	TRBV10-3	NA	TRBJ2-5	TGTGCCATCAGTGAGTCGAGAGGTATCGAGACCCAGTACTTC	CAISESRGIETQYF
NA	TRBV5-1	NA	TRBJ1-1	TGCGCCAGCAGCCCAAACACGGGGGGGAACACTGAAGCTTTCTTT	CASSPNTGGNTEAFF